The 8 T cell receptor beta chains given below trace back to one sample, sequenced in a study of human T cells and chemical hapten exposure. Time point indicated: patch test 1, 2 weeks after DPC sensitization. Treatment defined: therapeutic diphenylcyclopropenone sensitization with weekly scalp DPC. TCRdb ran MiXCR on the RACE reads and lists one entry per CDR3 protein. The top ten hold approximately 2.1% of the sample, which has about 380,000 distinct CDR3 sequences, 4.8% seen once. The sequences come from whole blood, collected in connection with sensitization to the hapten diphenylcyclopropenone (DPC). Every receptor here comes from a woman in her forties or fifties with alopecia areata. Some clones in this sample may be carry-over from other donors' samples.

This clonotype was seen repeatedly, ten times or more. The J gene is TRBJ1-1, the V gene TRBV12-3 or TRBV12-4; tentative D call: TRBD1 (5 bases). V was pared by 3 bases and J by 8 bases, with 7 bases between. CDR3 length: 11 residues. DNA of the CDR3: TGTGCCAGCAGTTTGCAGGGAGAAGCTTTCTTT. Translation: CASSLQGEAFF.

This clonotype was observed at least ten times. The chain recombines TRBV2 with TRBJ2-1, with TRBD1 as a possible D gene (6 bases). Germline CDR1 is SNHLY and CDR2 is FYNNEI. The V and J ends lost 7 bases and 8 bases respectively, with 12 bases between them. This CDR3 has 12 residues. The CDR3 DNA reads as TGTGCCAGCACAGGGGTCATCGATGAGCAGTTCTTC. It specifies CASTGVIDEQFF.

The table lists this clonotype with many counts. The V gene is TRBV5-1, the J gene TRBJ2-3; perhaps TRBD1 as D (6 bases). CDR3 length equals 15 residues. The V gene's germline CDR1 is SGHRS and CDR2 YFSETQ. The V and J ends lost 1 base and 5 bases respectively, with 14 bases between them. The CDR3 reads CASSLWTQGRDTQYF. DNA for the CDR3: TGCGCCAGCAGCTTGTGGACGCAGGGGAGAGATACGCAGTATTTT.

This rearrangement joins TRBV28 to TRBJ2-3; 10 positions agree with TRBD2. Germline CDR1 reads MDHEN; CDR2 reads SYDVKM. The CDR3 totals 14 residues. The junction had 6 bases not matched to a gene; V was cut back by 7 bases and J by 5 bases. Here the CDR3 DNA reads TGTGCCAGCACCTCTAGCGGGAGTGGAGATACGCAGTATTTT. Translation: CASTSSGSGDTQYF.

This clonotype was counted between two and nine times. The rearrangement links TRBV10-3 to TRBJ1-1; possible D gene TRBD1, 5 bases. V shed 5 bases and J shed 1 base, with 8 bases lying between them. In germline, CDR1 is ENHRY, CDR2 SYGVKD. The CDR3 runs to 13 residues. CDR3 sequence reads: CAISSTGNTEAFF. CDR3 sequence (DNA): TGTGCCATCAGTAGTACAGGGAACACTGAAGCTTTCTTT.

This clonotype was seen repeatedly, ten times or more. For the CDR3, the DNA is TGTGCCAGCAGCCAACCAAAGCGGGGGGGCCGGGAGACCCAGTACTTC. Encoded protein: CASSQPKRGGRETQYF. This chain links TRBV3-1 with TRBJ2-5; 10 positions agree with TRBD2. The CDR3 loop spans 16 amino acids. V dropped 2 bases and J dropped 5; count of bases not matched to a gene: 8. Germline V gene lookup returns CDR1 LGHDT and CDR2 YNNKEL (reference sequence).

This chain joins TRBV9 and TRBJ2-1; D may be TRBD2 (5 bases). Looked up from germline, CDR1 is SGDLS and CDR2 is YYNGEE. The CDR3 runs to 15 residues. Trimming removed 3 bases from V and 5 bases from J, with 15 bases in between. CDR3 DNA: TGTGCCAGCAGCGCGAGCGGCAGGCCCAACAATGAGCAGTTCTTC. Its translation: CASSASGRPNNEQFF.

This clonotype has more than one count but fewer than ten. This chain uses TRBV7-2 with TRBJ1-1; 11 bases agree with TRBD1. Germline CDR1 and CDR2: SGHTA and FQGNSA. The CDR3 has 12 residues. The V segment lost 5 bases and the J segment 11 bases; nucleotides outside the gene matches: 4. The CDR3 sequence: CASSGRDRGAFF. As DNA, the CDR3 is TGTGCCAGCAGCGGACGGGACAGGGGGGCTTTCTTT.